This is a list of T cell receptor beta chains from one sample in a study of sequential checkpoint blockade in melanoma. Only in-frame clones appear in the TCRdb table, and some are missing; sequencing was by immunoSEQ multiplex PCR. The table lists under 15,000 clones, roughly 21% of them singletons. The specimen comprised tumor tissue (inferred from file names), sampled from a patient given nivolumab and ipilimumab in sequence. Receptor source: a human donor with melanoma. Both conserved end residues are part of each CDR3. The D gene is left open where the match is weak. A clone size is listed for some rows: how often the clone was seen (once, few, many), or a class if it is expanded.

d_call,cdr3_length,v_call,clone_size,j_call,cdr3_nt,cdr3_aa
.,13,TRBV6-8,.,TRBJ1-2,TGTGCCAGCAACCGACCGGGACCCCGGCCAGACACCTTC,CASNRPGPRPDTF
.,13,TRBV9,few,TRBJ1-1,TGTGCCAGCAGCGGGCAGGGTTTCACTGAAGCTTTCTTT,CASSGQGFTEAFF
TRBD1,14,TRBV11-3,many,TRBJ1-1,TGTGCCAGCAGCCTGACAGGGGATGGCACTGAAGCTTTCTTT,CASSLTGDGTEAFF
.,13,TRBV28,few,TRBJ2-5,TGTGCCAGCACCAGAGGGGATCAGGAGACCCAGTACTTC,CASTRGDQETQYF
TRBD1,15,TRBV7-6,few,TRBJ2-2,TGTGCCAGCAGCCCCGGACAGGCATGGACCGGGGAGCTGTTTTTT,CASSPGQAWTGELFF
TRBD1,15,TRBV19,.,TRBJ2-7,TGTGCCAGTAGTATAGCGGACAGGGGGCTCTACGAGCAGTACTTC,CASSIADRGLYEQYF
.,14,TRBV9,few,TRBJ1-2,TGTGCCAGCAGCGTAGACCGGGACACCTATGGCTACACCTTC,CASSVDRDTYGYTF
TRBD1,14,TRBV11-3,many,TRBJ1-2,TGTGCCAGCAGCTTAGAGACAGGGACCTATGGCTACACCTTC,CASSLETGTYGYTF
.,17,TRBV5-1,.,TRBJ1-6,TGCGCCAGCAGCTCATCAGAGCAAGGATCCTATAATTCACCCCTCCACTTT,CASSSSEQGSYNSPLHF
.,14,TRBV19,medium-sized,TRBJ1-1,TGTGCCAGTAGTTATGAGGGTTTGGGCACTGAAGCTTTCTTT,CASSYEGLGTEAFF
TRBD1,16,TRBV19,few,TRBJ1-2,TGTGCCAGCCAATATTGGACAGGGAGATCTAACTATGGCTACACCTTC,CASQYWTGRSNYGYTF
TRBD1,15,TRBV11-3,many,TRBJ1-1,TGTGCCAGCAGCTTAACTCCGGGACAGGGCACTGAAGCTTTCTTT,CASSLTPGQGTEAFF
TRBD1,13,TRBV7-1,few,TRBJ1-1,TGTGCCAACCGCCTGGCAGGGGGAACTGAAGCTTTCTTT,CANRLAGGTEAFF
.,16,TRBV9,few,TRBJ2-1,TGTGCCAGCAGTGACTCGGAGGGCATCTCCTACAATGAGCAGTTCTTC,CASSDSEGISYNEQFF
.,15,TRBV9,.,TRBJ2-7,TGTGCCAGCAGCGTAGCTCGGACTAAAGTCTACGAGCAGTACTTC,CASSVARTKVYEQYF
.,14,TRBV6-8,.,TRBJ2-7,TGTGCCAGCAGTTACGATAAGGGGCCCTACGAGCAGTACTTC,CASSYDKGPYEQYF
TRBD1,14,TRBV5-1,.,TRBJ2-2,TGCGCCAGCAGCTTGGGACAGGGATCGGTTAAGCTGTTTTTT,CASSLGQGSVKLFF
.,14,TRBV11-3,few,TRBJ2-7,TGTGCCAGCAGCCCCAATCCAGTGGTTGGCGAGCAGTACTTC,CASSPNPVVGEQYF
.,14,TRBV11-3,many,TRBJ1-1,TGTGCCAGCACCTTGGCTGGGCGGGGGATTGAAGCTTTCTTT,CASTLAGRGIEAFF
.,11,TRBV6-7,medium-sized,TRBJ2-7,TGTGCCACCTCCGGGTTCTACGAGCAGTACTTC,CATSGFYEQYF
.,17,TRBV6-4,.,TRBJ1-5,TGTGCCAGCAGTGACTCGAGGGAGGGAGCAAGCAATCAGCCCCAGCATTTT,CASSDSREGASNQPQHF
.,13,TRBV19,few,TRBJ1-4,TGTGCCAGTCCGAGACCGTATAATGAAAAACTGTTTTTT,CASPRPYNEKLFF
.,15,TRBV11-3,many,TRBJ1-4,TGTGCCAGCAGCATCTCCCGTGGGTTGGGAGAAAAACTGTTTTTT,CASSISRGLGEKLFF
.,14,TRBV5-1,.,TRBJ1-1,TGCGCCAGCAGCTTGGAACAGGGAACGGTTGAAGCTTTCTTT,CASSLEQGTVEAFF
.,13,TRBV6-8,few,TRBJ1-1,TGTGCCAGCAGTTCCGGTTTCGCCACTGAAGCTTTCTTT,CASSSGFATEAFF
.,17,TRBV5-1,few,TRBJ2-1,TGCGCCAGCAGCCTCCCTCGAGAGGGAGTTTGGTACAATGAGCAGTTCTTC,CASSLPREGVWYNEQFF
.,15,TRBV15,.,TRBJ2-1,TGTGCCACCAGCAGAGATATCGAGGCGTACAATGAGCAGTTCTTC,CATSRDIEAYNEQFF
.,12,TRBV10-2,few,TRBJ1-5,TGCGCCAGCAGTGAGGCAGGGCAGCCCCAGCATTTT,CASSEAGQPQHF
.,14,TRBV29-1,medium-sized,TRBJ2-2,TGCAGCGTTGAGGAGGGGGGAAACACCGGGGAGCTGTTTTTT,CSVEEGGNTGELFF
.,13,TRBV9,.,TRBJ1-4,TGTGCCAGCAGCGTAGGGCCCCAAGAAAAACTGTTTTTT,CASSVGPQEKLFF
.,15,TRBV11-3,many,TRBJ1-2,TGTGCCAGCAGCTTAGAGGGTCGCCCTATCTATGGCTACACCTTC,CASSLEGRPIYGYTF
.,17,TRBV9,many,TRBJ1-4,TGTGCCAGCAGCGAAAGGGAAATGTTTGCAACTAATGAAAAACTGTTTTTT,CASSEREMFATNEKLFF
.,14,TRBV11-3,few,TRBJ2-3,TGTGCCAGCAGCCAGGGACCCCTCACAGATACGCAGTATTTT,CASSQGPLTDTQYF
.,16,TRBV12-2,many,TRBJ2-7,TGTGCCATCCAAAGGGAGGGGAGGGCCCTTTTCTACGAGCAGTACTTC,CAIQREGRALFYEQYF
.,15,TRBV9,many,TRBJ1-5,TGTGCCAGCAGCGCCTACGGGGCAGCTAATCAGCCCCAGCATTTT,CASSAYGAANQPQHF
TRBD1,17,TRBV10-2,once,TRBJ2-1,TGCGCCAGGAGGCCCTACGGTAAGGCGGACAGGGTCCCAGGGCAGTTCTTC,CARRPYGKADRVPGQFF
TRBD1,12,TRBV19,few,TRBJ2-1,TGTGCCACCGTGGACAGGTACAATGAGCAGTTCTTC,CATVDRYNEQFF
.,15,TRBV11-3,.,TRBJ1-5,TGTGCCAGCAGCTTGGGGGGAACGAGCAATCAGCCCCAGCATTTT,CASSLGGTSNQPQHF
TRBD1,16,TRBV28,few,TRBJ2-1,TGTGCCAGCAGCATTAGGACAGGGGGGTTCTACAATGAGCAGTTCTTC,CASSIRTGGFYNEQFF
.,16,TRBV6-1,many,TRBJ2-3,TGTGCCAGCAGTGAAGTGGTGGAGGGCCCGGGGGATACGCAGTATTTT,CASSEVVEGPGDTQYF
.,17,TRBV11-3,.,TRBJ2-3,TGTGCCAGCAGCTCAAAACTGGCACTACTCGGCACAGATACGCAGTATTTT,CASSSKLALLGTDTQYF
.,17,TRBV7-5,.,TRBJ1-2,TGTGCCAGCAGCTTAGGGTCCACAGGGGCTCCAAACTATGGCTACACCTTC,CASSLGSTGAPNYGYTF
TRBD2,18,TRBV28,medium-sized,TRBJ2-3,TGTGCCAGCAGTTTAGGGCCTAGCGGGGAGCCATTCACAGATACGCAGTATTTT,CASSLGPSGEPFTDTQYF
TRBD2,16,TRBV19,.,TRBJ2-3,TGTGCCAGTAGTACTCCGGGACTAGGGGGGACAGATACGCAGTATTTT,CASSTPGLGGTDTQYF
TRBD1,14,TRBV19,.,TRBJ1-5,TGTGCCAGTACCCGGGACAGGAGCGGACAGCCCCAGCATTTT,CASTRDRSGQPQHF
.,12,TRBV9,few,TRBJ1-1,TGTGCCAGCAGCGTTAGGAGTACTGAAGCTTTCTTT,CASSVRSTEAFF
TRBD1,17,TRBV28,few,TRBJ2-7,TGTGCCAGCAGTCATGGGCCGGGACAGTCCCGAGCCTACGAGCAGTACTTC,CASSHGPGQSRAYEQYF
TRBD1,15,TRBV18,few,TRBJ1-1,TGTGCCAGCTCACCACCGGACAGGTCGGGCACTGAAGCTTTCTTT,CASSPPDRSGTEAFF
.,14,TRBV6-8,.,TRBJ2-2,TGTGCCAGCAGTTTAAGACGATACACCGGGGAGCTGTTTTTT,CASSLRRYTGELFF